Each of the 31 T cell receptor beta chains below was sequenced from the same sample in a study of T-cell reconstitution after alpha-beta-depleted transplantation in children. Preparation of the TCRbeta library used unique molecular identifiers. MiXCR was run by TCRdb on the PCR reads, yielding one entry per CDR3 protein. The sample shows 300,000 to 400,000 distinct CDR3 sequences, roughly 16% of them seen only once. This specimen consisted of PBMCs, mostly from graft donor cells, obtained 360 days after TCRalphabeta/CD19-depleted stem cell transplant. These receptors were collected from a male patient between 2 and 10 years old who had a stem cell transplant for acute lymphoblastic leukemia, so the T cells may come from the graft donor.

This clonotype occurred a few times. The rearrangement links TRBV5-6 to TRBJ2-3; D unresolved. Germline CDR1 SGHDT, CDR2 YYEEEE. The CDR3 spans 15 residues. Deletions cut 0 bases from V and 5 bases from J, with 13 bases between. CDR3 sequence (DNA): TGTGCCAGCAGCTTGGTGCGGTTGGTCGAAGATACGCAGTATTTT. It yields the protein CASSLVRLVEDTQYF.

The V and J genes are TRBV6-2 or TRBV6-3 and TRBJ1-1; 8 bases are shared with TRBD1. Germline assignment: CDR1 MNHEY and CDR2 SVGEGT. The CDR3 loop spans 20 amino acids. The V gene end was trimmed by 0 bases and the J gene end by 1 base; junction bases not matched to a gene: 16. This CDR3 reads CASSYSIWGTGAEGNTEAFF. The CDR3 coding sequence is TGTGCCAGCAGTTACTCGATTTGGGGGACAGGTGCCGAGGGGAACACTGAAGCTTTCTTT.

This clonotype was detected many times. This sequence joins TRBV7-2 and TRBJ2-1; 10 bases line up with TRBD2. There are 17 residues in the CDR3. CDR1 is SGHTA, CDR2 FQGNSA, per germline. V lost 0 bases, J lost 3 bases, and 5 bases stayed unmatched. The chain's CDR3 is CASSLAEGLAYYNEQFF. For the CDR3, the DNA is TGTGCCAGCAGCTTAGCGGAGGGACTAGCGTACTACAATGAGCAGTTCTTC.

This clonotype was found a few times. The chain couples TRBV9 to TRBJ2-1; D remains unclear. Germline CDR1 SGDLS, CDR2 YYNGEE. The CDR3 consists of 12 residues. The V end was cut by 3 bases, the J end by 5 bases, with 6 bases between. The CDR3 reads CASSALDNEQFF. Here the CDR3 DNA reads TGTGCCAGCAGCGCCCTTGACAATGAGCAGTTCTTC.

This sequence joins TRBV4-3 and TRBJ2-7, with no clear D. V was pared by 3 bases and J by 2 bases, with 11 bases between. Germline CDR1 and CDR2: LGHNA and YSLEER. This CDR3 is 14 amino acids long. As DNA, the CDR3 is TGCGCCAGCAGCCAGGAACACTTAACCTACGAGCAGTACTTC. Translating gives CASSQEHLTYEQYF.

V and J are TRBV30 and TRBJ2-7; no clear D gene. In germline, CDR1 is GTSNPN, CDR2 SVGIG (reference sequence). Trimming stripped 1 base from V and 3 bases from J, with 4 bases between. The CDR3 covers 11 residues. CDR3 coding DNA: TGTGCCTGGAGTGACAGCTACGAGCAGTACTTC. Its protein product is CAWSDSYEQYF.

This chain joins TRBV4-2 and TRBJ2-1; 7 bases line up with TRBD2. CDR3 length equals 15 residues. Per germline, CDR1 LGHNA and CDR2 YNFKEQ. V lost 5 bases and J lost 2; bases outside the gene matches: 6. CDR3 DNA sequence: TGTGCCAGCAGCAGAAGCGGGGAACCCTACAATGAGCAGTTCTTC. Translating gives CASSRSGEPYNEQFF.

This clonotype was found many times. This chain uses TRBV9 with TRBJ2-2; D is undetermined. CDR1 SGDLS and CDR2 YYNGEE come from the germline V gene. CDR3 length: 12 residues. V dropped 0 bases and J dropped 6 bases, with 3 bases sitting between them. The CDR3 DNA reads TGTGCCAGCAGCGTAGTAGCCGGGGAGCTGTTTTTT. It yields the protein CASSVVAGELFF.

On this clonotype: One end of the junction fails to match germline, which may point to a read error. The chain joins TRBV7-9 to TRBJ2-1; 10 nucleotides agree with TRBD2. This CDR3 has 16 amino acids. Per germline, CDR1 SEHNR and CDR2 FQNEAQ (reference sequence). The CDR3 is CASSHGTSDGYKEQFF. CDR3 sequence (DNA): TGTGCCAGCAGCCACGGGACTAGCGATGGATACAAAGAGCAGTTCTTC.

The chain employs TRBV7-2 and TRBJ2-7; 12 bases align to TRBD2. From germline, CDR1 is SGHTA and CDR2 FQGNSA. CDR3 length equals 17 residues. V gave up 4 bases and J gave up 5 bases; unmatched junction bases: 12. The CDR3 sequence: CASSYPSGRGPSDEQYF. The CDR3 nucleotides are TGTGCCAGCAGCTACCCTAGCGGGAGGGGCCCCTCGGACGAGCAGTACTTC.

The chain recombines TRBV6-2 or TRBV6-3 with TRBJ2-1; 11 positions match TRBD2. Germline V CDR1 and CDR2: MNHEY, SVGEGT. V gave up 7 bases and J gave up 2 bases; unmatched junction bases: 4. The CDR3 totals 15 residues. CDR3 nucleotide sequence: TGTGCCAGCATCCGACTAGCGGGAACCTACAATGAGCAGTTCTTC. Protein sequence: CASIRLAGTYNEQFF.

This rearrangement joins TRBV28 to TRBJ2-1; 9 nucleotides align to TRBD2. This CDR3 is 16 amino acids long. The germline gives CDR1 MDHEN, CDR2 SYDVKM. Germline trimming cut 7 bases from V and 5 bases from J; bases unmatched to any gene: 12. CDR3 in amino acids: CASTIGRAGGNNEQFF. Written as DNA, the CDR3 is TGTGCCAGCACTATAGGACGAGCGGGAGGTAACAATGAGCAGTTCTTC.

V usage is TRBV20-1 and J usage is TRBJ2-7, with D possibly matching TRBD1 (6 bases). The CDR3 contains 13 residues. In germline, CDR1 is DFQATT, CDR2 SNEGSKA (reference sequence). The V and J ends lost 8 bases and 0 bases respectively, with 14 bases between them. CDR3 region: CSCQRGFSYEQYF. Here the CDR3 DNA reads TGCAGTTGCCAGAGGGGGTTCTCCTACGAGCAGTACTTC.

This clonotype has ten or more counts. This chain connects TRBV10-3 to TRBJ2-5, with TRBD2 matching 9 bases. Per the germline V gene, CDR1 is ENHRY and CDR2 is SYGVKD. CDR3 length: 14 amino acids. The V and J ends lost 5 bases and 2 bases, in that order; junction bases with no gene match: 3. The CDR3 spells CAISLAGEQETQYF. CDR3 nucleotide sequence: TGTGCCATCAGTTTAGCGGGAGAGCAAGAGACCCAGTACTTC.

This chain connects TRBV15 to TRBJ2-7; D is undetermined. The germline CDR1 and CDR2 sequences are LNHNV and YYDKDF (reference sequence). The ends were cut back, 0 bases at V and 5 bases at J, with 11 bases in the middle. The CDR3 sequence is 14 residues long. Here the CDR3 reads CATSRERVVDEQYF. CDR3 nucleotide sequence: TGTGCCACCAGCAGAGAAAGGGTTGTCGACGAGCAGTACTTC.

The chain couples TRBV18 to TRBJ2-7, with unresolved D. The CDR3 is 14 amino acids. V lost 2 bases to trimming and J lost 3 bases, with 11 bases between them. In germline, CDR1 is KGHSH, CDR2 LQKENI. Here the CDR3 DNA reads TGTGCCAGCTCACCAAGGGCCCAGGACTACGAGCAGTACTTC. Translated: CASSPRAQDYEQYF.

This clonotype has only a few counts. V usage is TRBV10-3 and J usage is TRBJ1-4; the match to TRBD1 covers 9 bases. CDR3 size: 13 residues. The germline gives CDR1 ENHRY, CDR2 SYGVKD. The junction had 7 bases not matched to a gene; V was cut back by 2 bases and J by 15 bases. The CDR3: CAISEDRGKELFF. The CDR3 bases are TGTGCCATCAGTGAGGACAGGGGGAAGGAGTTGTTTTTT.

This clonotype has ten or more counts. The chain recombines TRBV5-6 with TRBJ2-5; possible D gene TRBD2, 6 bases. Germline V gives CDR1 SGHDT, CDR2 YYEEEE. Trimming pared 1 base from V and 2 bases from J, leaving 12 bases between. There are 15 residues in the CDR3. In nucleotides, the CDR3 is TGTGCCAGCAGCTTGTCGTTAGCGGTTCAAGAGACCCAGTACTTC. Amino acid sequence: CASSLSLAVQETQYF.

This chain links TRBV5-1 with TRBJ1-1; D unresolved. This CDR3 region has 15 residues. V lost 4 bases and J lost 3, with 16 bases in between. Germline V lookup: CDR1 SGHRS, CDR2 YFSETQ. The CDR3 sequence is CASSQRPLSYTEAFF. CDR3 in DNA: TGCGCCAGCAGCCAACGACCCCTTTCGTACACTGAAGCTTTCTTT.

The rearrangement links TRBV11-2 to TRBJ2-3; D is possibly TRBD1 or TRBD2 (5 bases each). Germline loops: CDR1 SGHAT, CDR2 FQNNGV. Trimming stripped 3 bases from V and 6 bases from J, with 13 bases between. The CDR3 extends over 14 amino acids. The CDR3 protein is CASSLLRGPDTQYF. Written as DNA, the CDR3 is TGTGCCAGCAGCTTGCTCCGGGGACCCGATACGCAGTATTTT.

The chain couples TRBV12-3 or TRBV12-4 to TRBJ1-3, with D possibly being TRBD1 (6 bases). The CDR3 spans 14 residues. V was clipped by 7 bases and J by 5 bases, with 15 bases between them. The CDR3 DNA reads TGTGCCAGCACAAGAAGGGGGAACCGAAACACCATATATTTT. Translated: CASTRRGNRNTIYF.

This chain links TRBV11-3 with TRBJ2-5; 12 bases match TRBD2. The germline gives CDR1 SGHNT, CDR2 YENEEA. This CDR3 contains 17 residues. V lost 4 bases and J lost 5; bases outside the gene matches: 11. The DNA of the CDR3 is TGTGCCAGCAGCTCGCACGGGACTAGCGGGCGCACGGAGACCCAGTACTTC. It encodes CASSSHGTSGRTETQYF.

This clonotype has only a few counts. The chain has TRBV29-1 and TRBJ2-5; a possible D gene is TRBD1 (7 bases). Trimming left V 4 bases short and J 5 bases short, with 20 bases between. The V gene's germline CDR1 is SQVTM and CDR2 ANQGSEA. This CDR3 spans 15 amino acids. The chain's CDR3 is CSVAGGAGGRETQYF. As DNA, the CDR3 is TGCAGCGTTGCAGGCGGGGCAGGGGGACGGGAGACCCAGTACTTC.

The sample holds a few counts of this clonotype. CDR3 in DNA: TGTGCCAGCTCATCACAGGGGGTCCGGGAGACCCAGTACTTC. It yields the protein CASSSQGVRETQYF. J is TRBJ2-5 and V is TRBV18; the match to TRBD1 covers 8 bases. V shed 5 bases and J 5 bases; nucleotides not matched to a gene: 7. This CDR3 region has 14 residues. Germline values: CDR1 KGHSH, CDR2 LQKENI.

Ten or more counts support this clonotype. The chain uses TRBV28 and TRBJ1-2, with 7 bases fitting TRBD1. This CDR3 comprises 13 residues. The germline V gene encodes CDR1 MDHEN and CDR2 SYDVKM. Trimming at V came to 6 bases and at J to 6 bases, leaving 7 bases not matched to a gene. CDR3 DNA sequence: TGTGCCAGCAGGCGACAGGGCAGACATGGCTACACCTTC. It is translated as CASRRQGRHGYTF.

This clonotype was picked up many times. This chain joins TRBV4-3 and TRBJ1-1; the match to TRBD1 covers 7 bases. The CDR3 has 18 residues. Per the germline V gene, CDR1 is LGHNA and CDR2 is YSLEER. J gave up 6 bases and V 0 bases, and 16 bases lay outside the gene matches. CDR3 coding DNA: TGCGCCAGCAGCCAAGATTACCGAATAGGACAGGTCGGGGCTGAAGCTTTCTTT. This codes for CASSQDYRIGQVGAEAFF.

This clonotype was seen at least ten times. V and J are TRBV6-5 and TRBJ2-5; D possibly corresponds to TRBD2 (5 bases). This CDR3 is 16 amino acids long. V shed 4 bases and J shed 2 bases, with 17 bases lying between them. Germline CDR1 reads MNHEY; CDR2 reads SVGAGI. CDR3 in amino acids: CASSSGRGVLQETQYF. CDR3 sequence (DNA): TGTGCCAGCAGTTCCGGACGGGGTGTCCTACAAGAGACCCAGTACTTC.

CDR3 in amino acids: CASSVQGFRNQPQHF. The CDR3 nucleotides read TGTGCCAGCAGTGTACAGGGATTCCGCAATCAGCCCCAGCATTTT. This rearrangement joins TRBV7-2 to TRBJ1-5; tentative D call: TRBD1 (6 bases). CDR3 size: 15 residues. With 6 bases removed from V and 2 bases from J, the gap between germline ends came to 14 bases. The germline V gene encodes CDR1 SGHTA and CDR2 FQGNSA.

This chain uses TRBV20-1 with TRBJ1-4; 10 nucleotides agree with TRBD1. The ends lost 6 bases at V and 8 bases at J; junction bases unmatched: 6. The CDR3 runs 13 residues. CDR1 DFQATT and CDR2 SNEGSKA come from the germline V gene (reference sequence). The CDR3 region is CSARGQGSEKLFF. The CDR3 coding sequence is TGCAGTGCAAGGGGACAGGGGAGCGAAAAACTGTTTTTT.

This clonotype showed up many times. CDR3: CASSLGLARYNEQFF. CDR3 DNA sequence: TGTGCCAGCAGCTTAGGACTAGCGAGGTACAATGAGCAGTTCTTC. The chain combines TRBV7-2 with TRBJ2-1, with TRBD2 matching 8 bases. CDR3 length: 15 amino acids. Germline values: CDR1 SGHTA, CDR2 FQGNSA. The V gene end was trimmed by 1 base and the J gene end by 4 bases; junction bases not matched to a gene: 3.

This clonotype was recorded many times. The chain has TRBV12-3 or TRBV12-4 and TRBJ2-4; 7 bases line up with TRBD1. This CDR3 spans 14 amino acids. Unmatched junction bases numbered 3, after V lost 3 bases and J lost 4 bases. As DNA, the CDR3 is TGTGCCAGCAGTTTGACAGGGTCTAAAAACATTCAGTACTTC. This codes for CASSLTGSKNIQYF.